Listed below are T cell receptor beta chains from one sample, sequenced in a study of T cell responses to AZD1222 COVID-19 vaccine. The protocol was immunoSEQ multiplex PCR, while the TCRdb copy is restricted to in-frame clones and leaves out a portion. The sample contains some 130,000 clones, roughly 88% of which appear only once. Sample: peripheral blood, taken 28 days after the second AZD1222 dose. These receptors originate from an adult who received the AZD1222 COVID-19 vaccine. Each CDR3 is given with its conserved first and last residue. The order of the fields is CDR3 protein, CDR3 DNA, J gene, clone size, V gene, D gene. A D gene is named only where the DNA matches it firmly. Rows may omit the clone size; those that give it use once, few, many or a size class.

CASSFLSRTSGANVLTF,TGTGCCAGTAGTTTCCTGTCAAGGACCTCTGGGGCCAACGTCCTGACTTTC,TRBJ2-6,-,TRBV19,-
CASSLRGGGVVTNSPLHF,TGTGCCAGCAGTTTGAGGGGAGGGGGGGTTGTCACGAATTCACCCCTCCACTTT,TRBJ1-6,-,TRBV27,-
CSVEGGTGANVLTF,TGCAGCGTTGAGGGGGGAACTGGGGCCAACGTCCTGACTTTC,TRBJ2-6,once,TRBV29-1,-
CAISVDRGELFF,TGTGCCATCAGTGTCGACCGCGGGGAGCTGTTTTTT,TRBJ2-2,-,TRBV10-3,-
CASSPGQYGYTF,TGTGCCAGCAGTCCGGGACAGTATGGCTACACCTTC,TRBJ1-2,-,TRBV28,TRBD1
CASSDGNYGYTF,TGTGCCAGTAGCGACGGAAACTATGGCTACACCTTC,TRBJ1-2,-,TRBV19,-
CASSLGQLNSPLHF,TGCGCCAGCAGCTTGGGACAGCTCAATTCACCCCTCCACTTT,TRBJ1-6,once,TRBV5-1,-
CASSSEQGYGYTF,TGCGCCAGCAGCTCTGAACAGGGTTATGGCTACACCTTC,TRBJ1-2,-,TRBV5-1,-
CASIGDRAGYTF,TGTGCCAGTATTGGGGACAGGGCTGGCTACACCTTC,TRBJ1-2,-,TRBV19,TRBD1
CASSVDRVSDEQYF,TGCGCCAGCAGCGTGGACAGGGTCTCGGACGAGCAGTACTTC,TRBJ2-7,-,TRBV5-1,TRBD1
CSVEVVAYEQYF,TGCAGCGTTGAAGTGGTGGCCTACGAGCAGTACTTC,TRBJ2-7,-,TRBV29-1,-
CASSLGQAETYEQYF,TGCGCCAGCAGCTTGGGACAAGCCGAGACCTACGAGCAGTACTTC,TRBJ2-7,once,TRBV5-1,-
CASSLWGVAYNEQFF,TGTGCCAGCAGTTTATGGGGGGTAGCCTACAATGAGCAGTTCTTC,TRBJ2-1,once,TRBV28,-
CASSVGTVSGANVLTF,TGCGCCAGCAGCGTAGGGACGGTCTCTGGGGCCAACGTCCTGACTTTC,TRBJ2-6,-,TRBV5-1,-
CASSIDGEAGNNYGYTF,TGTGCCAGTAGTATAGATGGGGAAGCAGGGAATAACTATGGCTACACCTTC,TRBJ1-2,once,TRBV19,-
CASSWGYTGELFF,TGTGCCAGCAGCTGGGGATACACCGGGGAGCTGTTTTTT,TRBJ2-2,-,TRBV7-2,-
CASSLWGYEQYF,TGTGCCAGCAGCTTGTGGGGTTACGAGCAGTACTTC,TRBJ2-7,-,TRBV5-5,-
CASSLLAPGELFF,TGTGCCAGCAGCTTACTCGCACCCGGGGAGCTGTTTTTT,TRBJ2-2,-,TRBV5-5,-
CASSPDLNEQYF,TGTGCCAGCAGCCCCGACTTAAACGAGCAGTACTTC,TRBJ2-7,few,TRBV7-9,-
CASLTRDSYGYTF,TGTGCCAGTTTGACTCGGGACAGCTATGGCTACACCTTC,TRBJ1-2,-,TRBV19,TRBD1
CASSRAGTSGYYEQYF,TGCGCCAGCAGCCGGGCCGGGACTAGCGGATACTACGAGCAGTACTTC,TRBJ2-7,-,TRBV5-1,TRBD2
CASSRGGVNTEAFF,TGTGCCAGCAGCCGCGGGGGAGTAAACACTGAAGCTTTCTTT,TRBJ1-1,-,TRBV3-1/TRBV3-2,-
CASSFGGETEPYEQYF,TGTGCCAGCAGCTTTGGGGGGGAGACCGAGCCCTACGAGCAGTACTTC,TRBJ2-7,-,TRBV12-1,-
CASSQDWNTEAFF,TGTGCCAGCAGCCAAGACTGGAACACTGAAGCTTTCTTT,TRBJ1-1,-,TRBV14,-
CASRRQQGWVTDTQYF,TGTGCCAGCCGACGTCAACAGGGGTGGGTCACAGATACGCAGTATTTT,TRBJ2-3,-,TRBV11-2,TRBD1
CASSGTGVPYEQYF,TGTGCCAGTTCCGGGACAGGGGTTCCCTACGAGCAGTACTTC,TRBJ2-7,-,TRBV19,TRBD1